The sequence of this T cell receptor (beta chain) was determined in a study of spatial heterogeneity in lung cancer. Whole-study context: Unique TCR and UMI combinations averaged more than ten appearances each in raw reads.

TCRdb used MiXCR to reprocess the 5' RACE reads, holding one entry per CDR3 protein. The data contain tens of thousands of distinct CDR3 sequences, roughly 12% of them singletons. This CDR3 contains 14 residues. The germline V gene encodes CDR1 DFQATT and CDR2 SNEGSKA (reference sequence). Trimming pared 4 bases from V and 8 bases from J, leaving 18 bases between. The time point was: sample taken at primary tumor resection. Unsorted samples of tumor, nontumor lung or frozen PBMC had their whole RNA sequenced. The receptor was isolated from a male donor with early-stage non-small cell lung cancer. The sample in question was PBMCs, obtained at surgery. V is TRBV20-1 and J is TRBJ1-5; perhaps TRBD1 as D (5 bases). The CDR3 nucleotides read TGCAGTGCTACTATTTCTGCAGGGATGGAGCCCCAGCATTTT. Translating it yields CSATISAGMEPQHF.